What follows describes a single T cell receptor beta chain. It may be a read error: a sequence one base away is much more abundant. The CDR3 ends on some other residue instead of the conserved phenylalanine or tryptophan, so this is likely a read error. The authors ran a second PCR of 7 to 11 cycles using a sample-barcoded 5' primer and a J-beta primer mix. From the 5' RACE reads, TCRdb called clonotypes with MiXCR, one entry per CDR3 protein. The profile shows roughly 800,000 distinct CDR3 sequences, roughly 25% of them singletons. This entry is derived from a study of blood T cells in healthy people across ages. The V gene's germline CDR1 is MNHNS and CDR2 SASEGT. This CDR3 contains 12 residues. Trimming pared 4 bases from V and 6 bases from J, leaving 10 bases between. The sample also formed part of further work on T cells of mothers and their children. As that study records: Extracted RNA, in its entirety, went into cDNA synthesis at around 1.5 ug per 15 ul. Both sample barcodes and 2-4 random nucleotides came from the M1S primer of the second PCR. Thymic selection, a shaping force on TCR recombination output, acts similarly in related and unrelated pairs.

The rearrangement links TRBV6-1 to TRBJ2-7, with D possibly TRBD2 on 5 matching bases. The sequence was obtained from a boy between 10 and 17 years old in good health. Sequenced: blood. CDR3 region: CASSGTRAEQYL. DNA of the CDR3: TGTGCCAGCAGTGGAACTAGGGCCGAGCAGTACCTC.